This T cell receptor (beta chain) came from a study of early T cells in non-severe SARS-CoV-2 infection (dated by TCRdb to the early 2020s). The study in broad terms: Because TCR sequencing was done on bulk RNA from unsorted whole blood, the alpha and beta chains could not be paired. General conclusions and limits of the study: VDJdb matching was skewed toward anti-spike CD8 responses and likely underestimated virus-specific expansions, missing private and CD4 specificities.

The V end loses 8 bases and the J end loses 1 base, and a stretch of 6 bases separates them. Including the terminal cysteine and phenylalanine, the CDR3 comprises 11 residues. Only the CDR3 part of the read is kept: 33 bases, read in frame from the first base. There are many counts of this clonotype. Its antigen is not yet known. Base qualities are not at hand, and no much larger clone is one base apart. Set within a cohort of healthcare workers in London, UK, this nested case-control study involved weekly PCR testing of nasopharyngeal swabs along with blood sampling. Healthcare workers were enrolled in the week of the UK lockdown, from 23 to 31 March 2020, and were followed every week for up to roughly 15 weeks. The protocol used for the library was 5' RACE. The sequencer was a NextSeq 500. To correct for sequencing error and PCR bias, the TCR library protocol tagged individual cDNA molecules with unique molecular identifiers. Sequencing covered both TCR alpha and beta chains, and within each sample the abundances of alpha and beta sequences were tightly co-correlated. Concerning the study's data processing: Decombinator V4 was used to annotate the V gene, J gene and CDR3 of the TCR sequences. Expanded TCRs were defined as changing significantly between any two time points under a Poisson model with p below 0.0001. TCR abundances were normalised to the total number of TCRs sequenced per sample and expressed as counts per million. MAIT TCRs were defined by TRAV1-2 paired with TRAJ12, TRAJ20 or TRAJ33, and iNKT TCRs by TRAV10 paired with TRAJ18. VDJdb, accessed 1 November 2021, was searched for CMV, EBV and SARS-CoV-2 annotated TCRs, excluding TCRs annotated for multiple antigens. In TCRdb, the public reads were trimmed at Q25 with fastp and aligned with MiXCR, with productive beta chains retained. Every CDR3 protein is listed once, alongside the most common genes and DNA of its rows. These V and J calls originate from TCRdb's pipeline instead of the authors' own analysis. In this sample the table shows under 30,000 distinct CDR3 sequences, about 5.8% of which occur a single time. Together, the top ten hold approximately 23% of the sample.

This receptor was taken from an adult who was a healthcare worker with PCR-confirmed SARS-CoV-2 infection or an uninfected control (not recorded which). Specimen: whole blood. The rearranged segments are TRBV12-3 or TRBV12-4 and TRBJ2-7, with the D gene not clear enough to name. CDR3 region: CASSQSYEQYF. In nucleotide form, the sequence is TGTGCCAGCTCCCAGTCCTACGAGCAGTACTTC.